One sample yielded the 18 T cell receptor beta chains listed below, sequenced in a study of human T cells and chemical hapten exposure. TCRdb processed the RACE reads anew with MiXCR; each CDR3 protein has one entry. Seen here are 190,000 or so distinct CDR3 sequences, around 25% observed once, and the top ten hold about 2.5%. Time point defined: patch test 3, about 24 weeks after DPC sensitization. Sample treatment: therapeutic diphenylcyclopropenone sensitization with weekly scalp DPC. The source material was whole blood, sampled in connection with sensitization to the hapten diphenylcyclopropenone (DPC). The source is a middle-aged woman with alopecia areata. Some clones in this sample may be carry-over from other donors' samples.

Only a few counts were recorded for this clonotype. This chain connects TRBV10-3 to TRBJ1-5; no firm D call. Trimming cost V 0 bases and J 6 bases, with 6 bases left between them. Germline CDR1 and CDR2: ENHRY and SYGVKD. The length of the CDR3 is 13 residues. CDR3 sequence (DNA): TGTGCCATCAGTGAGTCGACTCGTCAGCCCCAGCATTTT. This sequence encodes CAISESTRQPQHF.

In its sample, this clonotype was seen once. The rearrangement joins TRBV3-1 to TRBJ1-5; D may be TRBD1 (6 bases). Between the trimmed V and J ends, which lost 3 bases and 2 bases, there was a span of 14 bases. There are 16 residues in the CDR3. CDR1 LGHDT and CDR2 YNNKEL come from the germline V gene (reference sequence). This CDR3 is CASSHHRDGGNQPQHF. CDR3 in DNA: TGTGCCAGCAGCCACCACAGGGACGGGGGCAATCAGCCCCAGCATTTT.

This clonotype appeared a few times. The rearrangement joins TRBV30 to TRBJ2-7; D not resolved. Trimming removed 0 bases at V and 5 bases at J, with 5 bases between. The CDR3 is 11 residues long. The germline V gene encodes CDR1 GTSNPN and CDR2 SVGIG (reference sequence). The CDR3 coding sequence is TGTGCCTGGAGTGTATCACACGAGCAGTACTTC. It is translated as CAWSVSHEQYF.

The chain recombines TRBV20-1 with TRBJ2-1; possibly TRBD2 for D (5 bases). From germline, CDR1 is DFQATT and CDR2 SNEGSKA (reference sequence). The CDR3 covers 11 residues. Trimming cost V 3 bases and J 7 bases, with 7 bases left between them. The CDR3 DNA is TGCAGTGCTAGCAGGACTAATGAGCAGTTCTTC. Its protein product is CSASRTNEQFF.

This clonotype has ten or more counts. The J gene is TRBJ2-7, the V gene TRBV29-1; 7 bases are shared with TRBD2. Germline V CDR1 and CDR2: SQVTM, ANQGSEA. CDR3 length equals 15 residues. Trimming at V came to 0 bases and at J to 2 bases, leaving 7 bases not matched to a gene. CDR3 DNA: TGCAGCGTTGAAGATCTTACGGGAGGCCCCTACGAGCAGTACTTC. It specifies CSVEDLTGGPYEQYF.

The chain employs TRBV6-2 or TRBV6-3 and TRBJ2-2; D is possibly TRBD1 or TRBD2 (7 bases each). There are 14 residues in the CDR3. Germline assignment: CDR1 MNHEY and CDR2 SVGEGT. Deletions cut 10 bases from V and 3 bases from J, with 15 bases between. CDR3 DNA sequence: TGTGCCACCGAGACAGGGAGGGACACCGGGGAGCTGTTTTTT. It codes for CATETGRDTGELFF.

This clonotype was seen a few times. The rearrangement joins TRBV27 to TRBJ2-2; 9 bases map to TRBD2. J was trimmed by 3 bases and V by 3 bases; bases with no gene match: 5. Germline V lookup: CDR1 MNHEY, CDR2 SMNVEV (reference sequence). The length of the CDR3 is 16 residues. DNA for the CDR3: TGTGCCAGCAGTTTTCGCGGGAGGGCCGACACCGGGGAGCTGTTTTTT. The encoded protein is CASSFRGRADTGELFF.

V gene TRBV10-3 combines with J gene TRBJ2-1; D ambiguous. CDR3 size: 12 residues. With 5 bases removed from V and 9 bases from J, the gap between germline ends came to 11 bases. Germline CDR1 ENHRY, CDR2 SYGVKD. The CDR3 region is CAISLGSSEQFF. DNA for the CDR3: TGTGCCATCAGTCTCGGGTCAAGTGAGCAGTTCTTC.

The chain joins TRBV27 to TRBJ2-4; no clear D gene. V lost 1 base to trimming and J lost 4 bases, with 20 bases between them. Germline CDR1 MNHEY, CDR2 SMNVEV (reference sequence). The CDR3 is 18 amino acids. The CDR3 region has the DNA TGTGCCAGCAGTTTATTACCCCCCGAACCGTGGAGTAAAAACATTCAGTACTTC. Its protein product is CASSLLPPEPWSKNIQYF.

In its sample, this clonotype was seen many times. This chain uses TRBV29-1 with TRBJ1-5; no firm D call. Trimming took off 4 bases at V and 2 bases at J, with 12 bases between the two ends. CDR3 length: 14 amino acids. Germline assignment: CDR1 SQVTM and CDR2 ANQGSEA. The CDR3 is CSVGRGEGNQPQHF. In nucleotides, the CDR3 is TGCAGCGTTGGCCGCGGGGAGGGCAATCAGCCCCAGCATTTT.

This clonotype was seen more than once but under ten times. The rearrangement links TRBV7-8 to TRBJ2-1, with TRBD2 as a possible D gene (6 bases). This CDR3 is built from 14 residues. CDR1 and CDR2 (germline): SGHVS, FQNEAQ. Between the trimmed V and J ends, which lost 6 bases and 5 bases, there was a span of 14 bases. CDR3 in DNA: TGTGCCAGCAGTCGCACTAGCTCGCACAATGAGCAGTTCTTC. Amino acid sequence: CASSRTSSHNEQFF.

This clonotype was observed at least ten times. Written as DNA, the CDR3 is TGCGCCAGCAGCCCGGGGGCCTCCGCCGGGGAGCTGTTTTTT. Amino acids: CASSPGASAGELFF. The chain links TRBV4-3 to TRBJ2-2, with D possibly called TRBD1 or TRBD2 (6 bases each). Germline V gene lookup returns CDR1 LGHNA and CDR2 YSLEER. Trimming removed 4 bases from V and 6 bases from J, with 12 bases in between. The CDR3 runs 14 residues.

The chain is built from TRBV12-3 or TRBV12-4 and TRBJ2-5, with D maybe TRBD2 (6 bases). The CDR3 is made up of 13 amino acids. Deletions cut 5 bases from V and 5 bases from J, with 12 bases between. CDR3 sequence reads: CASSPLAYETQYF. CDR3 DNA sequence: TGTGCCAGCAGTCCTCTAGCGTACGAGACCCAGTACTTC.

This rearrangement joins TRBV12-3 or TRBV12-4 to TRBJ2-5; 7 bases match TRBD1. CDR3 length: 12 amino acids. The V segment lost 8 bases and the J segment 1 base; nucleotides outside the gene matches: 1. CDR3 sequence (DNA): TGTGCCAGCGGGACAGTCCAAGAGACCCAGTACTTC. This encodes CASGTVQETQYF.

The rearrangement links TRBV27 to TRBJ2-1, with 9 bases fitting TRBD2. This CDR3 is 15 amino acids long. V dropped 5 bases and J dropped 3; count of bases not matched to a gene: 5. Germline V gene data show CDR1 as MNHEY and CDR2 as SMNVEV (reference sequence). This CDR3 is CASSRSGGIYNEQFF. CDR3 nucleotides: TGTGCCAGCAGTCGTAGCGGGGGCATCTACAATGAGCAGTTCTTC.

CDR3 sequence: CASSIHLLSSYEQYF. The CDR3 nucleotides are TGTGCCAGCAGCATACACCTACTAAGCTCCTACGAGCAGTACTTC. This chain joins TRBV11-2 and TRBJ2-7, with D hard to call. Germline V gene data show CDR1 as SGHAT and CDR2 as FQNNGV. The germline V and J ends were trimmed by 5 bases and 0 bases, with 14 bases remaining between them. The CDR3 consists of 15 residues.

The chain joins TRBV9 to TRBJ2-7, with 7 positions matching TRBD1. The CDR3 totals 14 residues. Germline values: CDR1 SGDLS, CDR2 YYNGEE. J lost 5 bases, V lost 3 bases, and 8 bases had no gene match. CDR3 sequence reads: CASSASPGQNEQYF. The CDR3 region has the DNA TGTGCCAGCAGCGCATCTCCGGGACAGAACGAGCAGTACTTC.

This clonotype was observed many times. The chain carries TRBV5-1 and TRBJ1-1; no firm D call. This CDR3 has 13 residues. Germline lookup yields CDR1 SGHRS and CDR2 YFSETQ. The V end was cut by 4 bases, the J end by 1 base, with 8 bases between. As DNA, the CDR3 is TGCGCCAGCAGCCTGGACCAGAACACTGAAGCTTTCTTT. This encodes CASSLDQNTEAFF.